This T cell receptor (beta chain) was recovered during a study of OX40 agonist ivuxolimab in advanced cancers. Per the germline V gene, CDR1 is SGDLS and CDR2 is YYNGEE. The V gene lost 10 bases and the J gene lost 4 bases, with 14 bases spanning the gap. This CDR3 spans 12 amino acids. Produced via immunoSEQ multiplex PCR; TCRdb's table is partial and in-frame only. The sample holds about 61,000 clones; less than 90% are singletons and the top ten take approximately 0.55%. This clonotype was obtained from an adult with an advanced solid tumor such as melanoma, head and neck, liver or kidney cancer. The genes are TRBV9 and TRBJ1-2; possibly TRBD1 for D (6 bases). The sample here was CD4+ or CD8+ T cells sorted from blood, taken in a trial of the OX40 agonist ivuxolimab. CDR3 sequence reads: CAGGGTTYGYTF. The CDR3 DNA sequence: TGTGCCGGAGGGGGGACGACCTATGGCTACACCTTC. Complete variable domain (other parts from reference TRBV9 and TRBJ1-2): DSGVTQTPKHLITATGQRVTLRCSPRSGDLSVYWYQQSLDQGLQFLIQYYNGEERAKGNILERFSAQQFPDLHSELNLSSLELGDSALYFCAGGGTTYGYTFGSGTRLTVV.